The next 16 T cell receptor beta chains were all read from a single sample in a study of molecular identifiers for immune sequencing clone quantification. Via MiXCR, TCRdb re-called the PCR reads, giving one row per CDR3 protein. The sample has some 320,000 distinct CDR3 sequences; over 20% are singletons. Sequenced material: naive CD8+ T cells from blood, with Jurkat cell RNA spiked in. Subset given: FACS-sorted CD8+CD4-CCR7+CD45RA+ naive T cells. These receptors were taken from a human donor in good health. Some libraries in this study had Jurkat cell RNA spiked in.

This clonotype was seen repeatedly, ten times or more. J is TRBJ1-5 and V is TRBV21-1; no DNA check was done on the table's D call, TRBD1. TRBV21-1 is a listed pseudogene. The length of the CDR3 is 20 residues. The CDR3 loop reads CASSHQARGRRVGSNQPQHF. CDR3 DNA: TGTGCCAGCAGCCACCAAGCGAGGGGGCGCCGAGTTGGTAGCAATCAGCCCCAGCATTTT.

This clonotype showed up just a few times. The rearrangement joins TRBV11-2 to TRBJ2-1, with a possible D match to TRBD1 (6 bases). V gave up 4 bases and J gave up 3 bases, with 13 bases separating them. Germline CDR1 reads SGHAT; CDR2 reads FQNNGV. The CDR3 consists of 15 residues. CDR3 region: CASSSSDSSYNEQFF. As DNA, the CDR3 is TGTGCCAGCAGCTCCTCGGACAGTAGCTACAATGAGCAGTTCTTC.

Concerning this clonotype: This may be a read error, as it is one base from a much larger clone. This chain's CDR3 is CASSLLQGSETEASF. In DNA, the CDR3 is TGTGCCAGCAGCCTCCTACAGGGAAGTGAAACTGAAGCTTCCTTT. The V call is TRBV11-2, the J call TRBJ1-1, with a weak D call TRBD1 (6 bases). The CDR3 covers 15 residues. Germline CDR1 SGHAT, CDR2 FQNNGV.

V and J are TRBV9 and TRBJ1-1; TRBD1 might be the D (5 bases). The length of the CDR3 is 16 residues. Trimming pared 2 bases from V and 3 bases from J, leaving 17 bases between. Germline CDR1 is SGDLS and CDR2 is YYNGEE. CDR3 region: CASSVSGGHDDTEAFF. The CDR3 region has the DNA TGTGCCAGCAGCGTCTCCGGGGGTCATGACGACACTGAAGCTTTCTTT.

This clonotype was detected only a few times. V and J are TRBV7-6 and TRBJ2-1; 8 bases line up with TRBD2. CDR1 is SGHVS and CDR2 is FNYEAQ in the germline V gene. The J segment lost 15 bases and the V segment lost 1 base, leaving 8 bases of the junction unmatched. This CDR3 spans 13 amino acids. This CDR3 reads CASSLVFSGMAFF. DNA for the CDR3: TGTGCCAGCAGCTTAGTTTTTAGCGGGATGGCGTTCTTC.

This chain connects TRBV13 to TRBJ1-4; TRBD1 aligns across 7 bases. Per the germline V gene, CDR1 is PRHDT and CDR2 is FYEKMQ (reference sequence). The CDR3 contains 15 residues. V gave up 1 base and J gave up 2 bases; unmatched junction bases: 1. The CDR3 loop is CASSLAGGTNEKLFF. In DNA form, the CDR3 reads TGTGCCAGCAGCTTAGCAGGGGGGACTAATGAAAAACTGTTTTTT. The full variable domain, rest sourced from reference TRBV13 and TRBJ1-4, is AAGVIQSPRHLIKEKRETATLKCYPIPRHDTVYWYQQGPGQDPQFLISFYEKMQSDKGSIPDRFSAQQFSDYHSELNMSSLELGDSALYFCASSLAGGTNEKLFFGSGTQLSVL.

About this clonotype: One base away lies a much larger clone, so this may be a sequencing read error. J is TRBJ2-5 and V is TRBV24-1; TRBD1 matches at 8 bases. The germline V gene encodes CDR1 KGHDR and CDR2 SFDVKD. The CDR3 is 14 amino acids. J was trimmed by 6 bases and V by 3 bases; bases with no gene match: 5. The CDR3 here is CATSDRQGPKTQYF. CDR3 coding DNA: TGTGCCACCAGTGATCGACAGGGGCCCAAGACCCAGTACTTC.

On this clonotype itself: A clone one base away is much larger, so this may be a read error. V and J are TRBV28 and TRBJ2-7; 9 bases map to TRBD2. Germline loops: CDR1 MDHEN, CDR2 SYDVKM. The CDR3 spans 18 residues. V was pared by 6 bases and J by 1 base, with 16 bases of the junction left unmatched. CDR3 residues: CASRFLRLAELLSYEQYF. Here the CDR3 DNA reads TGTGCCAGCAGATTCTTGCGACTAGCGGAGCTACTGTCCTACGAGCAGTACTTC.

This clonotype was counted a few times. This sequence joins TRBV4-3 and TRBJ2-7; D unclear. In germline, CDR1 is LGHNA, CDR2 YSLEER. The CDR3 totals 15 residues. Trimming took 0 bases from V and 0 from J, leaving 9 bases between them. The CDR3 DNA follows: TGCGCCAGCAGCCAAGACCACACGAGCTCCTACGAGCAGTACTTC. This encodes CASSQDHTSSYEQYF.

This clonotype came up a few times. The chain couples TRBV2 to TRBJ2-2; no clear D gene. CDR1 and CDR2 (germline): SNHLY, FYNNEI. V was pared by 6 bases and J by 6 bases, with 8 bases between. This CDR3 comprises 12 residues. The CDR3 DNA sequence: TGTGCCAGCAGATCCCTGGCCGGGGAGCTGTTTTTT. It translates to CASRSLAGELFF.

This clonotype was counted between two and nine times. V and J are TRBV12-3 or TRBV12-4 and TRBJ2-2, with D possibly being TRBD1 or TRBD2 (5 bases each). Between the trimmed V and J ends, which lost 6 bases and 7 bases, there was a span of 9 bases. This CDR3 contains 12 residues. The CDR3 region is CASRRDVGELFF. The CDR3 DNA reads TGTGCCAGCAGGAGGGACGTCGGGGAGCTGTTTTTT.

This chain joins TRBV5-1 and TRBJ2-2; D gene unclear. CDR1 SGHRS and CDR2 YFSETQ come from the germline V gene. Trimming took off 0 bases at V and 1 base at J, with 4 bases between the two ends. The CDR3 is 14 residues long. CDR3 sequence reads: CASSLVLNTGELFF. In DNA form, the CDR3 reads TGCGCCAGCAGCTTGGTGCTGAACACCGGGGAGCTGTTTTTT.

In this sample, this clonotype turned up a few times. J is TRBJ1-1 and V is TRBV19, with TRBD1 identical over 7 bases. This CDR3 is built from 17 residues. With V trimmed by 5 bases and J by 6 bases, 18 bases remained unmatched. In germline, CDR1 is LNHDA, CDR2 SQIVND (reference sequence). The CDR3 sequence: CASSDQGVRQMGAEAFF. CDR3 bases: TGTGCCAGTAGTGACCAGGGGGTGAGGCAAATGGGCGCTGAAGCTTTCTTT. The full variable domain, in which reference TRBV19 and TRBJ1-1 provide the parts outside the CDR3, is DGGITQSPKYLFRKEGQNVTLSCEQNLNHDAMYWYRQDPGQGLRLIYYSQIVNDFQKGDIAEGYSVSREKKESFPLTVTSAQKNPTAFYLCASSDQGVRQMGAEAFFGQGTRLTVV.

For this clonotype: One junction end does not reproduce the germline sequence, and a read error may be involved. The J gene is TRBJ2-7, the V gene TRBV7-2; no reliable D call. The CDR3 loop spans 14 amino acids. Germline assignment: CDR1 SGHTA and CDR2 FQGNSA. CDR3 nucleotide sequence: TGTGCCAGCAGCCCCGGGTTGAGCTCCTACGAGCGGTACTTC. Protein sequence: CASSPGLSSYERYF.

The chain carries TRBV16 and TRBJ2-5; D may correspond to TRBD1 or TRBD2 (6 bases each). CDR3 length equals 14 residues. Germline V gene data show CDR1 as KGHSY and CDR2 as FQNENV. Trimming cost V 2 bases and J 4 bases, with 11 bases left between them. CDR3 bases: TGTGCCAGCAGCCAACATTGGGGGGCAGAGACCCAGTACTTC. This encodes CASSQHWGAETQYF.

For this clonotype: Germline is not matched at one junction end, which may reflect a read error. V gene TRBV6-5 combines with J gene TRBJ2-1; the match to TRBD2 covers 7 bases. Germline CDR1 MNHEY, CDR2 SVGAGI. The CDR3 contains 17 residues. The CDR3 coding sequence is TGTGCCAGCAGTTACGGGCTAGCGGTTGGTTCCTACGATGAGCAGTTCTTC. Its translation is CASSYGLAVGSYDEQFF.